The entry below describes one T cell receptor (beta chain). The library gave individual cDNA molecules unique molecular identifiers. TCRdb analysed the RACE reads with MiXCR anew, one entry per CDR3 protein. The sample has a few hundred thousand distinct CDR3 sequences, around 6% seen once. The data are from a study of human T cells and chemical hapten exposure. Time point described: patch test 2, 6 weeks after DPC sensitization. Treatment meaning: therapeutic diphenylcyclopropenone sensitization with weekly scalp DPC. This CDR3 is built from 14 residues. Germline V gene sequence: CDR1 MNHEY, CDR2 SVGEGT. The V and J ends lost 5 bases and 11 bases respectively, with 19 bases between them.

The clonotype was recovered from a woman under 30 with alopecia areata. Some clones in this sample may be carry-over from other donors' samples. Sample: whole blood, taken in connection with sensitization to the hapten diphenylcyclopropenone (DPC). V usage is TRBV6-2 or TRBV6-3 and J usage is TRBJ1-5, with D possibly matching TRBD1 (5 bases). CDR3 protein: CASSQSGTPSSQHF. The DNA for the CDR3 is TGTGCCAGCAGTCAATCCGGGACTCCATCATCCCAGCATTTT.